This TCR beta chain was observed in a study of T cells after yellow fever vaccination. Study results and limitations: Weaker, the secondary response had a peak occurring faster, on day 5 versus 15. Post-booster samples contained most primary-vaccination clones (about 95% CD4, about 85% CD8). Among all clonotypes, a small share was observed in both CD4 and CD8 compartments.

The 5'RACE template-switching step produced TCR cDNA and added a universal primer site and UMIs. MiXCR, applied by TCRdb to the 5' RACE reads, yields one record per CDR3 protein. The sample lists some 390,000 distinct CDR3 sequences, more than 5.5% occurring once. Germline assignment: CDR1 SGHTA and CDR2 FQGNSA. This CDR3 comprises 14 residues. The V and J ends lost 5 bases and 8 bases, in that order; junction bases with no gene match: 10. As to this clonotype: The antigen is undetermined.

The input for sequencing was PBMCs, taken 5 days after the yellow fever booster vaccination. V usage is TRBV7-2 and J usage is TRBJ2-3; 7 nucleotides line up with TRBD2. This TCR came from a young man who received the YFV17D yellow fever vaccine. The CDR3 here is CASSQSTSWGTQYF. As DNA, the CDR3 is TGTGCCAGCAGCCAGTCGACTAGCTGGGGTACGCAGTATTTT.